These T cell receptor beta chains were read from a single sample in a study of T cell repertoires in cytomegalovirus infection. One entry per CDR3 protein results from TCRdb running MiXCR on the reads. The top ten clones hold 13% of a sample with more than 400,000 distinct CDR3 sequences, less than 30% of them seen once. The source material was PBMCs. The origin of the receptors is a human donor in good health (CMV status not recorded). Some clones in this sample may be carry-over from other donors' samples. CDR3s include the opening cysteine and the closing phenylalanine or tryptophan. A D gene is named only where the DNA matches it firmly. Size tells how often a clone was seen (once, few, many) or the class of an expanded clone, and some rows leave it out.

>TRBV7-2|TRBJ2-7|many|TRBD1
CASSSRTGHKYF
TGTGCCAGCAGCTCCAGGACAGGGCATAAGTACTTC
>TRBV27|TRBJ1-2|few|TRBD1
CASSLMLGGASGYTF
TGTGCCAGCAGTTTAATGCTAGGGGGCGCAAGTGGCTACACCTTC
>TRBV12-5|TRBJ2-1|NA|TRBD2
CASGFPGTSLNNEQFF
TGTGCTAGTGGTTTCCCCGGGACTAGCCTTAACAATGAGCAGTTCTTC
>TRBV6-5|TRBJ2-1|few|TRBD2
CASSYERGLAIEQFF
TGTGCCAGCAGTTACGAACGTGGACTAGCCATTGAGCAGTTCTTC
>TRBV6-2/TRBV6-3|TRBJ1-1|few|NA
CASRVDTEAFF
TGTGCCAGCAGAGTCGACACTGAAGCTTTCTTT
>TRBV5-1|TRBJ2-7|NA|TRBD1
CASSLEGQAYEQYF
TGCGCCAGCAGCTTGGAGGGACAGGCCTACGAGCAGTACTTC
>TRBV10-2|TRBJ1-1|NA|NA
CASRFTGNTEAFF
TGCGCCAGCAGATTCACCGGGAACACTGAAGCTTTCTTT
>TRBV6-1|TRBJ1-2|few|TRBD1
CASSTFGQGADGYTF
TGTGCCAGCAGCACGTTTGGACAGGGGGCGGATGGCTACACCTTC
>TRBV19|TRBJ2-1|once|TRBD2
CASSIRPSGRSEQFF
TGTGCCAGTAGTATAAGGCCTAGCGGGAGGAGTGAGCAGTTCTTC
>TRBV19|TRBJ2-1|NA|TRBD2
CASRLRTSGRDEQFF
TGTGCCAGCCGTCTCCGGACTAGCGGGAGGGATGAGCAGTTCTTC
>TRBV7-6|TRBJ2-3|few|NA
CASSWRAEGTDTQYF
TGTGCCAGCAGCTGGCGCGCGGAGGGCACAGATACGCAGTATTTT
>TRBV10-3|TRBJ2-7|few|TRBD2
CAIRFSGSSYEQYF
TGTGCCATCAGGTTTAGCGGGAGCTCCTACGAGCAGTACTTC
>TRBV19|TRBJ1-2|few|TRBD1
CASSIETNYGTADGYTF
TGTGCCAGTAGTATAGAGACGAATTACGGGACAGCGGATGGCTACACCTTC
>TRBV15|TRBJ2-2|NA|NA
CATSRSGLAGELFF
TGTGCCACCAGCAGGTCCGGGTTAGCCGGGGAGCTGTTTTTT
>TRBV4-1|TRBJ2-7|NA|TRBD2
CASSQDLSGMYEQYF
TGCGCCAGCAGCCAAGATCTTAGCGGGATGTACGAGCAGTACTTC
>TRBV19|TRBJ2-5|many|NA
CASSVDRVGQETQYF
TGTGCCAGTAGCGTCGACAGAGTAGGACAAGAGACCCAGTACTTC
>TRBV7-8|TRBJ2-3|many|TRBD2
CASSTRTSISTDTQYF
TGTGCCAGCAGCACCCGGACTAGCATCAGTACAGATACGCAGTATTTT
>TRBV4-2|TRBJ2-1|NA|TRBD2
CASSQGLTSGSSSYNEQFF
TGTGCCAGCAGCCAAGGCCTGACTAGCGGGAGTTCCTCCTACAATGAGCAGTTCTTC
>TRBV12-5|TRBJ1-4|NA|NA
CASGRLGATNEKLFF
TGTGCTAGTGGACGGCTCGGGGCAACTAATGAAAAACTGTTTTTT
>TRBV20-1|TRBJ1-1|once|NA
CSASTGDTEAFF
TGCAGTGCTAGTACGGGGGACACTGAAGCTTTCTTT
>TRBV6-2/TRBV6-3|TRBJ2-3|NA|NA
CASLQDQGTQYF
TGTGCCAGCCTACAGGATCAGGGTACGCAGTATTTT
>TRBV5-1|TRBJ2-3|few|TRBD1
CASSAQGAITDTQYF
TGCGCCAGCAGCGCACAGGGGGCGATCACAGATACGCAGTATTTT
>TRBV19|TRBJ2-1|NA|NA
CASSIVLRSGGLNEQFF
TGTGCCAGTAGTATAGTCTTACGGAGCGGCGGGTTAAATGAGCAGTTCTTC
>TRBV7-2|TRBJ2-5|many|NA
CASSLFGGQETQYF
TGTGCCAGCAGCTTATTCGGGGGACAAGAGACCCAGTACTTC
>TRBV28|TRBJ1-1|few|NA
CASSLWWVPNDKGSTEAFF
TGTGCCAGCAGTTTATGGTGGGTCCCCAACGACAAGGGTTCCACTGAAGCTTTCTTT
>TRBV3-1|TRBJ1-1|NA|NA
CASSQVAGAGNTEAFF
TGTGCCAGCAGCCAAGTGGCCGGGGCAGGGAACACTGAAGCTTTCTTT
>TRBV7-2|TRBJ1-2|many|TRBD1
CASSSQGLGYTF
TGTGCCAGCAGCTCACAGGGGCTTGGCTACACCTTC
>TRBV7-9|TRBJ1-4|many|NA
CASSQGEWGRIEKLFF
TGTGCCAGCAGCCAGGGCGAATGGGGGCGGATTGAAAAACTGTTTTTT
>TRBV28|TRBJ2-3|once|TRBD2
CASSFPHSGSSDTQYF
TGTGCCAGCAGTTTCCCTCATAGCGGGAGCTCAGATACGCAGTATTTT
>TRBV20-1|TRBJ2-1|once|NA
CSARVKEGGFGSYNEQFF
TGCAGTGCTAGAGTGAAGGAGGGGGGGTTTGGCTCCTACAATGAGCAGTTCTTC
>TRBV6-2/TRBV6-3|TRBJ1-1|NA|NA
CASSPRRTGMNTEAFF
TGTGCCAGCAGTCCAAGACGTACAGGAATGAACACTGAAGCTTTCTTT
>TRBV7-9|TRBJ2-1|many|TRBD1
CASSLAGGQEQFF
TGTGCCAGCAGCTTAGCAGGGGGACAGGAGCAGTTCTTC
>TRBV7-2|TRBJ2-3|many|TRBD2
CASSGLAGDGADTQYF
TGTGCCAGCAGCGGATTAGCGGGAGACGGCGCAGATACGCAGTATTTT
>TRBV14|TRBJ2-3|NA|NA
CASSFRGGIADTQYF
TGTGCCAGCAGCTTTCGAGGGGGGATCGCAGATACGCAGTATTTT
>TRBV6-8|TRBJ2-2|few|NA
CASSSSGRSGELFF
TGTGCCAGCAGTTCCTCCGGCCGATCCGGGGAGCTGTTTTTT
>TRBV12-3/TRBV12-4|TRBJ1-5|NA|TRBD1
CASRTGEAQPQHF
TGTGCCAGCAGGACAGGGGAGGCTCAGCCCCAGCATTTT